The entry below describes one T cell receptor (beta chain). Its target is not known. It was one heparinised blood draw, averaging around 120 mL, that each donor gave. Sorting produced populations that all topped 95% purity. V lost 5 bases and J lost 6; bases outside the gene matches: 6. CDR3 length equals 14 residues. Germline CDR1 and CDR2: MNHNY and SVGAGI (reference sequence). This sample was included in a study of beta chain features in type 1 diabetes. General study results and limits: A moderate, significant TCRB CDR3 shortening appeared in type 1 diabetes across four CD4+ subsets. Sampled from patients, naive, central memory and Treg TCRB repertoires appeared more similar than those sampled from healthy donors.

Every bit of the isolated RNA underwent reverse transcription, so sequencing read expressed TCRB transcripts. An average of roughly 1 million reads was obtained from stem cell-like memory T cell samples. Some clones are missing from TCRdb's copy, which holds only in-frame ones; the method was immunoSEQ multiplex PCR. Of around 26,000 clones listed, 55% to 70% are singletons. J is TRBJ2-1 and V is TRBV6-6; 8 bases line up with TRBD2. The TCR was taken from a woman in her forties with type 1 diabetes. Specimen: stem cell memory CD4+ T cells from blood. The CDR3 bases are TGTGCCAGCAGTGATAGCGGGAAGGCCAATGAGCAGTTCTTC. It translates to CASSDSGKANEQFF.